A selection of T cell receptor beta chains follows, all from one sample in a study of memory CD4+ T cells and cytomegalovirus serostatus. The protocol was immunoSEQ multiplex PCR, while the TCRdb copy is restricted to in-frame clones and leaves out a portion. This sample has tens of thousands of clones, with around 75% found just once. Material: memory CD4+ T cells from blood. These TCRs come from an adult in good health and CMV-seronegative. Both conserved end residues are part of each CDR3. D genes are given only for firm matches. Not all rows give a size; the values are once, few, many and, for expanded clones, a class.

j_call d_call clone_size v_call cdr3_nt cdr3_aa
TRBJ2-3 TRBD2 - TRBV5-1 TGCGCCAGCAGCCAACTAGCGGGGGGCCCGACCCGCACAGATACGCAGTATTTT CASSQLAGGPTRTDTQYF
TRBJ2-1 TRBD2 - TRBV7-2 TGTGCCAGCAGCGTGGGACTAAGGGGTGAGCAGTTCTTC CASSVGLRGEQFF
TRBJ1-4 - - TRBV9 TGTGCCAGCAGCTTAAGCGCAGGGCGAAGTGAAAAACTGTTTTTT CASSLSAGRSEKLFF
TRBJ2-3 - once TRBV11-2 TGTGCCAGCAGCTTAAACGGTCGGATGGTAAATACGCAGTATTTT CASSLNGRMVNTQYF
TRBJ1-2 TRBD1 once TRBV28 TGTGCCAGCAGTCATTACGCGGGACAGGGGGCGGCGGGCTACACCTTC CASSHYAGQGAAGYTF
TRBJ2-1 TRBD1 - TRBV5-1 TGCGCCAGCAAAGTATCCGGGACAGGGAGTAATGAGCAGTTCTTC CASKVSGTGSNEQFF
TRBJ2-3 - - TRBV10-3 TGTGCCATCAGTGATGGCTCACTCACAGATACGCAGTATTTT CAISDGSLTDTQYF
TRBJ1-1 - few TRBV19 TGTGCCAGTAGTACGGGGATATACACTGAAGCTTTCTTT CASSTGIYTEAFF
TRBJ2-7 - few TRBV30 TGTGCCTGGAGTGACGGCGCCAGCTACGAGCAGTACTTC CAWSDGASYEQYF
TRBJ1-2 - - TRBV10-3 TGTGCCATCAGTGAGTCGGAAATTAATAGCTACACCTTC CAISESEINSYTF
TRBJ1-2 TRBD1 few TRBV27 TGTGCCAGCAGCCCAGACGTCAGGGGGGGCCTTGTCTATGGCTACACCTTC CASSPDVRGGLVYGYTF
TRBJ1-1 - - TRBV2 TGTGCCAGCACATTAAGCTTGGTCACTGAAGCTTTCTTT CASTLSLVTEAFF
TRBJ2-7 TRBD1 - TRBV7-8 TGTGCCAGCAGGCCGGGACAGGGGTCCTACGAGCAGTACTTC CASRPGQGSYEQYF
TRBJ1-3 - few TRBV18 TGTGCCAGCTCTGCTTTGGCAAACACCATATATTTT CASSALANTIYF
TRBJ1-1 TRBD1 - TRBV5-3 TGTGCCAGAAGCCCCCACCGACCGGGACAGGGGGTCTGGAGGCTTATGAACACTGAAGCTTTCTTT CARSPHRPGQGVWRLMNTEAFF
TRBJ2-2 TRBD2 - TRBV7-9 TGTGCCAGCAGCTTACGCGGTTCGGGGACTAGAAACACCGGGGAGCTGTTTTTT CASSLRGSGTRNTGELFF
TRBJ1-1 - few TRBV28 TGTGCCAGCAGTGGAACCGGGAGCTTGCTCAGGGCTTTCTTT CASSGTGSLLRAFF
TRBJ2-1 TRBD2 - TRBV7-9 TGTGCCAGCAGCGGGCGGGGGGGCGATGAGCAGTTCTTC CASSGRGGDEQFF
TRBJ1-1 - - TRBV19 TGTGCCAGTAGTATTGCGGGCAGCCACAATAAAGCTTTCTTT CASSIAGSHNKAFF
TRBJ1-3 - - TRBV29-1 TGCAGCGTTGAACTTCACTCTGGAAACACCATATATTTT CSVELHSGNTIYF
TRBJ1-2 - - TRBV7-9 TGTGCCAGCAGCATCGACTGGGGAGACGATGGCTACACCTTC CASSIDWGDDGYTF
TRBJ2-6 - once TRBV5-1 TGCGCCAGCAGCTTCCGGAGTACCCCCTCTGGGGCCAACGTCCTGACTTTC CASSFRSTPSGANVLTF
TRBJ1-2 - - TRBV6-1 TGTGCCAGCAGTGCATTCACCTATGGCTACACCTTC CASSAFTYGYTF
TRBJ2-7 - - TRBV5-6 TGTGCCAGCAGCCCCCGTAAGGGGCGATCCGGCGAGCAGTACTTC CASSPRKGRSGEQYF
TRBJ2-2 - - TRBV4-3 TGCGCCAGCAGCCAAGATACCAGGGGAAGTTCCGGGGAGCTGTTTTTT CASSQDTRGSSGELFF
TRBJ1-4 TRBD1 - TRBV30 TGTGCCTGGAGTCGGGACAGGAATGAAAAACTGTTTTTT CAWSRDRNEKLFF
TRBJ1-2 TRBD1 - TRBV9 TGTGCCAGCAGCGCCCGACAGGGAATCAGTTATGGCTACACCTTC CASSARQGISYGYTF
TRBJ1-5 - few TRBV7-9 TGTGCCAGCAGCCCTCAGGATCTCAATCAGCCCCAGCATTTT CASSPQDLNQPQHF
TRBJ1-2 TRBD1 - TRBV2 TGTGCCAGCACCGTGGGGACAGTACAAGGCTACACCTTC CASTVGTVQGYTF
TRBJ2-5 TRBD1 - TRBV7-2 TGTGCCAGCAGCTCCAGGGGGCGAACCCAGTACTTC CASSSRGRTQYF
TRBJ1-2 TRBD1 - TRBV9 TGTGCCAGCAGCGTTGACGGACAGGCAGGCTACACCTTC CASSVDGQAGYTF
TRBJ2-5 - - TRBV7-3 TGTGCCAGCAGCTTAACCCTACAAGAGACCCAGTACTTC CASSLTLQETQYF
TRBJ2-5 - - TRBV11-2 TGTGCCAGCAGCCCCGGGGCATTTGAGACCCAGTACTTC CASSPGAFETQYF
TRBJ2-3 - - TRBV18 TGTGCCAGCTCACCCAGACAGACCACAGATACGCAGTATTTT CASSPRQTTDTQYF
TRBJ1-1 - - TRBV7-6 TGTGCCAGCACCCCTGCATCCGGGACCAACACCGCTTTCTTT CASTPASGTNTAFF
TRBJ1-5 - - TRBV7-6 TGTGCCAGCAGCTCCACGGGACCCCAGCATTTT CASSSTGPQHF
TRBJ2-4 - - TRBV15 TGTGCCACCAGCAGAGATAAGGTCGGGGGAGGCCACATTCAGTACTTC CATSRDKVGGGHIQYF
TRBJ1-5 - - TRBV10-3 TGTGCCATCAGTGAAGGGGCTGTAAATCAGCCCCAGCATTTT CAISEGAVNQPQHF
TRBJ1-4 - - TRBV4-2 TGTGCCAGCAGCCAAGGCCTTGGAGCAAATGAAAAACTGTTTTTT CASSQGLGANEKLFF
TRBJ2-2 TRBD1 - TRBV2 TGTGCCAGCCGGCGGGACAGGGGAACCGGGGAGCTGTTTTTT CASRRDRGTGELFF
TRBJ2-2 - once TRBV7-8 TGTGCCAGCAGCTTAGAAGGGGAGCTGTTTTTT CASSLEGELFF
TRBJ2-1 - - TRBV9 TGTGCCAGCAGCGTGCAGTTACAGTACAATGAGCAGTTCTTC CASSVQLQYNEQFF
TRBJ2-3 TRBD1 - TRBV6-5 TGTGCCAGCAGTCCGGGACAGGGGGTGGGACATACGCAGTATTTT CASSPGQGVGHTQYF
TRBJ2-5 TRBD2 - TRBV19 TGTGCCAGTAAAACTAGCGGACAAGAGACCCAGTACTTC CASKTSGQETQYF
TRBJ2-5 TRBD2 - TRBV15 TGTGCCACCAGCAGAGATAGGGGACTAGCGGAGACCCAGTACTTC CATSRDRGLAETQYF